This note documents a single TCR beta chain sequence. The CDR3 has 12 amino acids. The V segment lost 4 bases and the J segment 12 bases; nucleotides outside the gene matches: 9. Germline CDR1 and CDR2: MDHEN and SYDVKM. Sequencing was performed with immunoSEQ multiplex PCR; in TCRdb, only in-frame clones are kept and a portion is missing. Among 60,000 to 70,000 clones listed, 70% to 90% were seen once. This record belongs to a study of OX40 agonist ivuxolimab in advanced cancers. The chain joins TRBV28 to TRBJ2-7; 7 nucleotides match TRBD2. The sequencing used CD4+ or CD8+ T cells sorted from blood, collected in a trial of the OX40 agonist ivuxolimab. This receptor was taken from an adult with an advanced solid tumor such as melanoma, head and neck, liver or kidney cancer. The CDR3 DNA follows: TGTGCCAGCAGTTCGACTAGCCTCATTACGTACTTC. This gives the protein CASSSTSLITYF.